This TCR beta chain derives from a study of CD8+CD57+ T cells in acquired aplastic anemia (dated by TCRdb to between 2018 and 2020). Regarding the research as a whole: Extracted DNA from sorted CD4+ and CD8+ cells averaged approximately 3 ug, ranging from about 0.17 to 27.4 ug. CD8+CD57+ expansion was defined as a frequency above the mean frequency observed in healthy subjects. Here is what the overall study found, with its caveats: Approximately 27 CD8+ CDR3 sequences were found in both patients and controls but appeared to be highly expressed in patients and within the immunodominant clones of the patients. No significant difference in CD8+ Simpson's diversity was found between patients and healthy controls (P=0.060).

Only a few counts were recorded for this clonotype. Its target antigen remains unknown. No qualities accompany the bases; no much larger clone lies one base away. TCR beta VDJ combination and CDR3 sequence profiling used genomic DNA as the template. An Illumina HiSeq 2000 was used for TCR repertoire sequencing. Per the original workflow: TRBV/TRBJ rearrangement plots, CDR3 size and DJ length profiles, and Simpson's diversity index were used to assess repertoires. The most abundant DNA sequence in the deep sequencing data was taken as the immunodominant clone. CDR3 amino acid sequences were checked for sharing between subjects and were compared against published repertoires and the VDJdb database. TCRdb ran its own pipeline on the public reads, namely fastp trimming at Q25 and MiXCR clone calling, and kept in-frame beta chains. Duplicate CDR3 protein sequences are folded into a single record with the most common DNA and genes. The V and J calls shown here were made by TCRdb, not taken from the authors' results. Present in this sample are 80,000 to 100,000 distinct CDR3 sequences, around 70% of which were seen just once. The ten largest clones represent 65% of the sample.

Flow cytometry had shown CD8+CD57+ cell expansion in the patients selected for sequencing. Every patient had a diagnosis of severe acquired aplastic anemia based on International Study of Aplastic Anemia and Agranulocytosis and Camitta criteria. No therapy had been received by the patients at the time of blood sampling. The study deep-sequenced TCR repertoires of sorted CD4+ and CD8+ blood T cells from severe aplastic anemia patients and healthy subjects. Patients were enrolled in the USA under clinicaltrials.gov protocols 00001620, 01623167, 00001397, 00071045, 00081523 and 00961064. Ficoll-Paque density gradient centrifugation was used to isolate peripheral blood mononuclear cells. CD4+ and CD8+ T cells were sorted by FACS or magnetic beads before DNA extraction. Trimming removed 2 bases from V and 5 bases from J; the gene matches leave 4 bases unexplained. As encoded in the germline V gene (reference sequence), CDR1 is WNHNN while CDR2 is SYGVQD. Measured from the cysteine to the phenylalanine, the CDR3 is 15 residues long. Left in the record is the CDR3 DNA by itself, 45 bases read in frame from the first base.

Sequencing was performed on sorted CD4+, CD8+, or CD8+CD57+ T cells (not recorded which) from PBMCs. The receptor's source is a human donor with aplastic anemia. The V gene is TRBV10-1 and the J gene is TRBJ1-4, and 8 junction bases match TRBD1. In nucleotides, the sequence is TGCGCCAGCAGTGAGAACAGGGGGTGGAATGAAAAACTGTTTTTT. Its amino acids are CASSENRGWNEKLFF.